This is a list of T cell receptor beta chains from one sample in a study of cytomegalovirus exposure and HLA in healthy donors. TCRdb keeps only in-frame clones here, not all; method: immunoSEQ multiplex PCR. The sample records about 87,000 clones, 7.6% being singletons. The sequencing input was PBMCs. These receptors came from a man in his forties or fifties in good health and CMV-seronegative. CDR3s include the opening cysteine and the closing phenylalanine or tryptophan. D genes are given only for firm matches. Only part of the rows carry a size: once, few, many, or a class if the clone is expanded.

NA,TRBV15,few,TRBJ2-5,TGTGCCACCAGCAGAGGGGCTGGGTACCAAGAGACCCAGTACTTC,CATSRGAGYQETQYF
TRBD1,TRBV30,NA,TRBJ1-4,TGTGCCTGGAGTACGCCGGGACAGGGGGGGGGAGCTAATGAAAAACTGTTTTTT,CAWSTPGQGGGANEKLFF
TRBD1,TRBV5-1,few,TRBJ2-5,TGCGCCAGCAGCTTGGGCTCCGGGACAGGGGGCGCGGAGACCCAGTACTTC,CASSLGSGTGGAETQYF
TRBD2,TRBV10-1,few,TRBJ2-2,TGCGCCAGCAGTAAAAGCGGGGGGCCCGGGGAGCTGTTTTTT,CASSKSGGPGELFF
TRBD2,TRBV9,NA,TRBJ2-3,TGTGCCAGCAGCTTTACTAGCGGGGGCCTATCCACAGATACGCAGTATTTT,CASSFTSGGLSTDTQYF
TRBD1,TRBV7-9,few,TRBJ2-3,TGTGCCAGCAGCCGGGGGCAGGGGGCTGATACGCAGTATTTT,CASSRGQGADTQYF
NA,TRBV7-2,few,TRBJ2-3,TGTGCCAGCAGCTTAATAGGGACGGGGGCAGATACGCAGTATTTT,CASSLIGTGADTQYF
NA,TRBV18,NA,TRBJ2-3,TGTGCCAGCTCCCCAAGAAGAGACACAACTAGCACAGATACGCAGTATTTT,CASSPRRDTTSTDTQYF
TRBD2,TRBV10-1,few,TRBJ2-7,TGCGCCAGCAGTGATTCCGGGACTAGGAACCTGATAACCTACGAGCAGTACTTC,CASSDSGTRNLITYEQYF
TRBD2,TRBV9,few,TRBJ2-5,TGTGCCAGCAGCCTAGCGGGAGTGGGGGAGACCCAGTACTTC,CASSLAGVGETQYF
NA,TRBV5-4,few,TRBJ1-4,TGTGCCAGCAGCCCGGTCCCAGGGCGGAATGAAAAACTGTTTTTT,CASSPVPGRNEKLFF
TRBD1,TRBV15,NA,TRBJ1-5,TGTGCCACCAGCAGATTTCCCGGGACAGGTGGTAGTCAGCCCCAGCATTTT,CATSRFPGTGGSQPQHF
NA,TRBV4-1,NA,TRBJ2-7,TGCGCCAGCAGCCCCCGGGACAACTTCTACGAGCAGTACTTC,CASSPRDNFYEQYF
TRBD1,TRBV11-2,few,TRBJ2-7,TGTGCCAGCAGCTCCCCTAGACAGGGGTCCTACGAGCAGTACTTC,CASSSPRQGSYEQYF
TRBD1,TRBV5-1,NA,TRBJ2-5,TGCGCCAGCAGCTTGGAGGGCAGGGGGAAAGAGACCCAGTACTTC,CASSLEGRGKETQYF
NA,TRBV5-4,NA,TRBJ2-1,TGTGCCAGCAGCTTGATCATCGGCAATGAGCAGTTCTTC,CASSLIIGNEQFF
NA,TRBV30,NA,TRBJ1-5,TGTGCCTGGAGTCTAGGAATAGGGGATAGCAATCAGCCCCAGCATTTT,CAWSLGIGDSNQPQHF
TRBD1,TRBV4-3,NA,TRBJ2-3,TGCGCCAGCAGCCAAGATTCATTTGGGACAGGGTCAGATACGCAGTATTTT,CASSQDSFGTGSDTQYF
TRBD2,TRBV7-8,few,TRBJ2-3,TGTGCCAGCAGCTTAAGGGAAAGCGGGGGGACAGATACGCAGTATTTT,CASSLRESGGTDTQYF
NA,TRBV7-3,NA,TRBJ2-7,TGTGCCAGCAGCTTAAGCCGGGACTCGTACGAGCAGTACTTC,CASSLSRDSYEQYF
NA,TRBV7-2,NA,TRBJ2-7,TGTGCCAGCAGCATACGGGAGAACTCCTACGAGCAGTACTTC,CASSIRENSYEQYF
TRBD2,TRBV5-8,few,TRBJ2-1,TGTGCCAGCAGCCAATGGGGGCTAGCGGGAGCGGGTTCCTACAATGAGCAGTTCTTC,CASSQWGLAGAGSYNEQFF
NA,TRBV30,few,TRBJ1-2,TGTGCCTTCTCCGGGGGCTATGGCTACACCTTC,CAFSGGYGYTF
NA,TRBV7-2,few,TRBJ2-2,TGTGCCAGCAGCCGACAGGCGAACACCGGGGAGCTGTTTTTT,CASSRQANTGELFF
TRBD1,TRBV4-2,NA,TRBJ1-3,TGTGCCAGCAGCCAAGAACAGGGGAACACCATATATTTT,CASSQEQGNTIYF
TRBD1,TRBV15,NA,TRBJ1-1,TGTGCCACCAGCCGGCGACAGGGGGCAGGGACTGAAGCTTTCTTT,CATSRRQGAGTEAFF
TRBD2,TRBV7-9,NA,TRBJ2-1,TGTGCCAGCAGCTTACCCCCGACTAGCGGGAGGGCCGTTGATGAGCAGTTCTTC,CASSLPPTSGRAVDEQFF